One sample yielded the 15 T cell receptor beta chains listed below, sequenced in a study of blood T cells in healthy people across ages. A sample-barcoded 5' primer and a J-beta primer mix were used in a second PCR of about 7 to 12 cycles. TCRdb reprocessed the 5' RACE reads with MiXCR, giving one entry per CDR3 protein. The sample has 1.5 million or so distinct CDR3 sequences, around two fifths seen once. The sequenced sample was blood. The receptors were gathered from a woman aged 18-35 years in good health.

This chain uses TRBV20-1 with TRBJ2-7; D is possibly TRBD2 (6 bases). CDR3 length equals 13 residues. The germline gives CDR1 DFQATT, CDR2 SNEGSKA (reference sequence). V shed 6 bases and J shed 6 bases, with 18 bases lying between them. CDR3 residues: CSAQRGGVPEQYF. The CDR3 region has the DNA TGCAGTGCCCAGAGAGGAGGGGTTCCCGAGCAGTACTTC.

The V and J genes are TRBV6-7 and TRBJ2-5, with D possibly TRBD2 on 5 matching bases. TRBV6-7 is treated as an ORF (open reading frame) with a function not yet certain. Between the trimmed V and J ends, which lost 0 bases and 2 bases, there was a span of 10 bases. The CDR3 sequence is 15 residues long. CDR3 loop: CASSYSTGLQETQYF. The CDR3 DNA sequence: TGTGCCAGCAGTTACTCAACGGGATTGCAAGAGACCCAGTACTTC.

The gene calls are TRBV27 and TRBJ1-5; D gene unclear. Germline V gives CDR1 MNHEY, CDR2 SMNVEV (reference sequence). V dropped 0 bases and J dropped 3 bases, with 3 bases sitting between them. The CDR3 loop spans 13 amino acids. The CDR3 sequence is CASSLSHNQPQHF. CDR3 DNA: TGTGCCAGCAGTTTATCGCACAATCAGCCCCAGCATTTT.

Concerning this clonotype itself: The junction shows a germline mismatch at one end, possibly a read error. V is TRBV27 and J is TRBJ2-7; the D gene is possibly TRBD2 (5 bases). Germline CDR1 reads MNHEY; CDR2 reads SMNVEV (reference sequence). The CDR3 length is 15 residues. The CDR3 region is CTSSFGLPRSSEQYF. In nucleotides, the CDR3 is TGTACCAGCAGTTTCGGACTCCCGAGAAGTTCCGAGCAGTACTTC.

The chain uses TRBV20-1 and TRBJ2-1; the D call may be TRBD1 or TRBD2 (5 bases each). V lost 3 bases and J 6 bases, leaving 9 bases between the germline ends. Germline V gene data show CDR1 as DFQATT and CDR2 as SNEGSKA (reference sequence). The length of the CDR3 is 12 residues. This chain's CDR3 is CSASNGGNEQFF. The CDR3, as DNA: TGCAGTGCTAGTAATGGGGGCAATGAGCAGTTCTTC.

The rearrangement links TRBV10-2 to TRBJ2-1; D call uncertain. Trimming took off 2 bases at V and 5 bases at J, with 4 bases between the two ends. Germline CDR1 WSHSY, CDR2 SAAADI. The CDR3 runs 12 residues. This CDR3 reads CASSERHNEQFF. The CDR3 bases are TGCGCCAGCAGTGAGCGGCACAATGAGCAGTTCTTC.

With regard to this clonotype: This may arise from a read error, as a much more abundant clone is one base away. The J gene is TRBJ2-1, the V gene TRBV7-9, with 9 bases lining up with TRBD2. With V trimmed by 3 bases and J by 6 bases, 3 bases remained unmatched. This CDR3 has 14 amino acids. The germline gives CDR1 SEHNR, CDR2 FQNEAQ (reference sequence). CDR3 in DNA: TGTGCCAGCAGCTTCGCGACTAGCGGCAATGAGCAGTTCTTC. Translating it yields CASSFATSGNEQFF.

The V gene is TRBV29-1, the J gene TRBJ1-1, with D possibly matching TRBD1 (6 bases). The CDR3 has 13 amino acids. The germline V gene has CDR1 SQVTM and CDR2 ANQGSEA. With 4 bases removed from V and 4 bases from J, the gap between germline ends came to 13 bases. The CDR3 sequence is CSVGGTGSTEAFF. DNA for the CDR3: TGCAGCGTTGGGGGTACAGGGAGCACTGAAGCTTTCTTT. Full variable domain (outside the CDR3, taken from reference TRBV29-1 and TRBJ1-1): SAVISQKPSRDICQRGTSLTIQCQVDSQVTMMFWYRQQPGQSLTLIATANQGSEATYESGFVIDKFPISRPNLTFSTLTVSNMSPEDSSIYLCSVGGTGSTEAFFGQGTRLTVV.

This clonotype was counted only a few times. V and J are TRBV20-1 and TRBJ2-3; TRBD2 aligns across 8 bases. Per germline, CDR1 DFQATT and CDR2 SNEGSKA (reference sequence). CDR3 length: 15 amino acids. V was pared by 5 bases and J by 3 bases, with 10 bases of the junction left unmatched. The chain's CDR3 is CSAAPRGDSTDTQYF. The CDR3 DNA follows: TGCAGTGCTGCCCCGCGGGGGGATAGTACAGATACGCAGTATTTT.

The chain links TRBV7-8 to TRBJ1-1; D unresolved. Between the trimmed V and J ends, which lost 1 base and 6 bases, there was a span of 9 bases. CDR1 and CDR2 (germline): SGHVS, FQNEAQ. This CDR3 region has 13 residues. CDR3 coding DNA: TGTGCCAGCAGCTTAGGGACCGGGCCTGAAGCTTTCTTT. Protein: CASSLGTGPEAFF.

The chain carries TRBV16 and TRBJ2-5; perhaps D is TRBD1 or TRBD2 (5 bases each). The germline gives CDR1 KGHSY, CDR2 FQNENV. The CDR3 totals 18 residues. V lost 0 bases and J 11 bases, leaving 28 bases between the germline ends. Here the CDR3 reads CASSQSIGLGDENNEQYF. CDR3 coding DNA: TGTGCCAGCAGCCAATCGATAGGTTTGGGGGATGAAAACAATGAGCAGTACTTC.

For this clonotype: At one end the junction does not follow the germline gene, possibly because of a read error. The chain is built from TRBV10-3 and TRBJ2-5, with a weak D call TRBD2 (5 bases). CDR3 size: 15 residues. Per germline, CDR1 ENHRY and CDR2 SYGVKD. In nucleotides, the CDR3 is TGTGCCATCAGTGATCCCAGCGGAGCCCAAGAGGCCCAGTACTTC. This encodes CAISDPSGAQEAQYF.

Here the CDR3 reads CASSQVVFGTEAFF. In nucleotides, the CDR3 is TGCGCCAGCAGCCAAGTCGTATTCGGGACTGAAGCTTTCTTT. The chain links TRBV4-1 to TRBJ1-1, with no clear D. The CDR3 spans 14 residues. Germline assignment: CDR1 MGHRA and CDR2 YSYEKL. Trimming cost V 1 base and J 5 bases, with 11 bases left between them.

There are many counts of this clonotype. The chain couples TRBV7-9 to TRBJ2-4, with TRBD1 identical over 7 bases. Germline loops: CDR1 SEHNR, CDR2 FQNEAQ (reference sequence). The junction had 6 bases not matched to a gene; V was cut back by 4 bases and J by 12 bases. The CDR3 loop spans 12 amino acids. The CDR3 is CASSSLDRTQYF. CDR3 nucleotides: TGTGCCAGCAGCTCCCTGGACAGGACTCAGTACTTC.

Points on this clonotype: A much more abundant neighbour one base away suggests this may be a read error. The rearrangement joins TRBV5-1 to TRBJ2-7, with 10 bases fitting TRBD2. V was pared by 7 bases and J by 5 bases, with 15 bases of the junction left unmatched. Germline V gene data show CDR1 as SGHRS and CDR2 as YFSETQ. The CDR3 loop spans 16 amino acids. The CDR3, as DNA: TGCGCCAGCGCGGCTAGCGGGAGTAATAACGCCGACGAGCAGTACTTC. Its translation: CASAASGSNNADEQYF. The whole variable domain, filled in from reference TRBV5-1 and TRBJ2-7, reads KAGVTQTPRYLIKTRGQQVTLSCSPISGHRSVSWYQQTPGQGLQFLFEYFSETQRNKGNFPGRFSGRQFSNSRSEMNVSTLELGDSALYLCASAASGSNNADEQYFGPGTRLTVT.